This record covers a single T cell receptor beta chain. The data were taken from a study of pediatric ulcerative colitis. Sequencing used immunoSEQ multiplex PCR; TCRdb keeps in-frame clones, though not all of them. The sample shows 30,000 to 45,000 clones, approximately 87% of them seen only once. The clonotype comes from a girl aged 5-17 years with moderate ulcerative colitis. Sequenced: blood.

The CDR3 is CASSLSQGVDYGYTF. CDR3 bases: TGTGCCAGCAGCTTATCACAAGGGGTAGACTATGGCTACACCTTC. The chain uses TRBV7-8 and TRBJ1-2, with D tentatively TRBD1 (5 bases). There are 15 residues in the CDR3. V was trimmed by 2 bases and J by 3 bases, leaving 13 bases between them. Germline V gene sequence: CDR1 SGHVS, CDR2 FQNEAQ.